This TCR beta chain is drawn from a study of cytomegalovirus exposure and HLA in healthy donors. As for this clone: The antigen is undetermined.

Findings of the study overall: Highly shared variants forming one cluster were likely a sequencing artifact. Researchers counted 150 to 200 TCR beta chains as cytomegalovirus-associated.

In the PCR, 60 Vbeta and 13 Jbeta primers were used. Here immunoSEQ multiplex PCR was the method, and the copy in TCRdb shows in-frame clones only, minus some. The sample lists tens of thousands of clones; less than 75% were seen once. Donors were nominally healthy when sampled, though unrecorded immune exposures were likely. The clonotype originates from a man aged 50 to 60 in good health and CMV-seropositive. Source material: PBMCs.

DNA for the CDR3: TGTGCCAGCAGCTTAAAAGCCCGTAGGGACAGGGAGGTCAACACCATATATTTT. Its translation: CASSLKARRDREVNTIYF. The rearrangement joins TRBV7-7 to TRBJ1-3; TRBD1 agrees at 9 bases. V trimming: 2 bases; J trimming: 7 bases; junction bases outside the gene matches: 15. The CDR3 totals 18 residues. The V gene's germline CDR1 is SSHAT and CDR2 FNYEAQ (reference sequence).